Described below is a single T cell receptor (beta chain) sequence and its context. What it binds is unknown. Germline CDR1 MGHRA, CDR2 YSYEKL. The CDR3 runs to 14 residues. The V end was cut by 2 bases, the J end by 3 bases, with 11 bases between. The sample originates from a study of cytomegalovirus exposure and HLA in healthy donors. On the study more broadly: Within the Caucasian-associated ancestry cluster were 81% of the roughly 400 genotyped donors. Whole-study findings and limits: Other equally common chains were less clonally expanded than HLA-associated TCR beta chains, a later analysis showed.

Healthy bone marrow donors formed the donor group. PCR involved 60 Vbeta and 13 Jbeta primers. Original methodology: The authors later counted roughly 79 million unique TCR beta chains, some 9.9 million of them shared. Generated by immunoSEQ multiplex PCR, the TCRdb table keeps only in-frame clones and is missing some. The D gene and trimming were derived from the DNA, and the V and J assignments and clone size from that table. The sample shows roughly 280,000 clones, about 75% of them seen only once. This clonotype was sampled from a female donor in good health and CMV-seronegative. Sequencing was done on a sample of PBMCs. V usage is TRBV4-1 and J usage is TRBJ2-7; D not certain. In nucleotides, the CDR3 is TGCGCCAGCAGCCAATCCTACCCCCTCTACGAGCAGTACTTC. It encodes CASSQSYPLYEQYF.